A single sample gave rise to the 21 T cell receptor beta chains below, sequenced in a study of control samples from healthy donors and cancer patients. Sequencing used immunoSEQ multiplex PCR; TCRdb keeps in-frame clones, though not all of them. The sample consists of roughly 95,000 clones, approximately 93% of them appearing once. Sequencing was carried out using blood. Receptors were obtained from a woman under 40 in good health.

This clone was detected once. The gene calls are TRBV27 and TRBJ1-5; D gene ambiguous. With 3 bases removed from V and 9 bases from J, the gap between germline ends came to 9 bases. The CDR3 runs to 12 residues. CDR1 and CDR2 from the germline V gene are MNHEY and SMNVEV (reference sequence). CDR3 amino acids: CASSLPALPQHF. The DNA of the CDR3 is TGTGCCAGCAGTTTGCCAGCGCTGCCCCAGCATTTT.

The chain joins TRBV14 to TRBJ1-1, with TRBD1 as a possible D gene (5 bases). Trimming stripped 0 bases from V and 5 bases from J, with 10 bases between. Germline CDR1 SGHDN, CDR2 FVKESK. The CDR3 runs 14 residues. The DNA for the CDR3 is TGTGCCAGCAGCCAAGATAGGGGAGGTACTGAAGCTTTCTTT. This encodes CASSQDRGGTEAFF.

The V call is TRBV11-3, the J call TRBJ1-1, with a weak D call TRBD1 (5 bases). Per the germline V gene, CDR1 is SGHNT and CDR2 is YENEEA. V lost 4 bases and J lost 0, with 9 bases in between. This CDR3 is 14 amino acids long. CDR3 DNA sequence: TGTGCCAGCAGCTCCGGACAAATGAACACTGAAGCTTTCTTT. Its protein is CASSSGQMNTEAFF.

This chain links TRBV5-4 with TRBJ2-5; D unclear. This CDR3 has 14 amino acids. Trimming left V 2 bases short and J 5 bases short, with 13 bases between. Per the germline V gene, CDR1 is SGHNT and CDR2 is YYREEE (reference sequence). The CDR3: CASSLRPSGETQYF. The CDR3 DNA sequence: TGTGCCAGCAGCTTAAGACCATCCGGGGAGACCCAGTACTTC.

V and J are TRBV18 and TRBJ2-7, with a tentative D call TRBD2 (6 bases). V shed 0 bases and J shed 0 bases, with 15 bases lying between them. Germline V gene lookup returns CDR1 KGHSH and CDR2 LQKENI. The CDR3 is made up of 17 amino acids. This chain's CDR3 is CASSPPLSGLISYEQYF. CDR3 nucleotide sequence: TGTGCCAGCTCACCACCCCTGAGCGGGTTGATCTCCTACGAGCAGTACTTC.

The chain joins TRBV2 to TRBJ2-2, with 8 bases matching TRBD1. CDR3 length: 15 amino acids. V was clipped by 5 bases and J by 7 bases; unmatched bases: 9. Germline V gene lookup returns CDR1 SNHLY and CDR2 FYNNEI. DNA of the CDR3: TGTGCCAGCAGTCTTCAAGGACAGGGAGTCGGGGAGCTGTTTTTT. This gives the protein CASSLQGQGVGELFF.

This sequence joins TRBV28 and TRBJ1-5; TRBD1 is a possible D gene (5 bases). V dropped 7 bases and J dropped 1 base, with 14 bases sitting between them. The CDR3 runs 15 residues. Germline-derived CDR1 and CDR2 are MDHEN and SYDVKM. CDR3 sequence: CASISAGLSNQPQHF. The CDR3 DNA reads TGTGCCAGCATAAGCGCAGGGTTGAGCAATCAGCCCCAGCATTTT. Using reference TRBV28 and TRBJ1-5 for the parts outside the CDR3, the full variable domain is DVKVTQSSRYLVKRTGEKVFLECVQDMDHENMFWYRQDPGLGLRLIYFSYDVKMKEKGDIPEGYSVSREKKERFSLILESASTNQTSMYLCASISAGLSNQPQHFGDGTRLSIL.

The CDR3 spells CATTRSIGDTNRETQYF. CDR3 sequence (DNA): TGTGCCACCACCCGGAGTATAGGGGACACCAACCGGGAGACCCAGTACTTC. The chain joins TRBV19 to TRBJ2-5; TRBD1 is a possible D gene (6 bases). CDR3 length: 17 residues. Germline V gene data show CDR1 as LNHDA and CDR2 as SQIVND (reference sequence). V was trimmed by 10 bases and J by 5 bases, leaving 29 bases between them.

This sequence joins TRBV2 and TRBJ1-5; 10 bases fit TRBD1. The trim removed 8 bases at V and 1 base at J, leaving 8 bases unmatched. In germline, CDR1 is SNHLY, CDR2 FYNNEI. The CDR3 totals 16 residues. CDR3 amino acids: CASWQDRGMSNQPQHF. CDR3 bases: TGTGCCAGCTGGCAGGACAGGGGGATGAGCAATCAGCCCCAGCATTTT. Filled out from reference TRBV2 and TRBJ1-5, the complete variable domain reads EPEVTQTPSHQVTQMGQEVILRCVPISNHLYFYWYRQILGQKVEFLVSFYNNEISEKSEIFDDQFSVERPDGSNFTLKIRSTKLEDSAMYFCASWQDRGMSNQPQHFGDGTRLSIL.

The V and J genes are TRBV5-1 and TRBJ2-1, with D tentatively TRBD2 (6 bases). V lost 0 bases to trimming and J lost 8 bases, with 15 bases between them. CDR1 is SGHRS and CDR2 is YFSETQ in the germline V gene. CDR3 length: 15 amino acids. As DNA, the CDR3 is TGCGCCAGCAGCTTGGAGGTGACTAGGAGGGATGAGCAGTTCTTC. The encoded protein is CASSLEVTRRDEQFF. Full variable domain (remainder filled in from reference TRBV5-1 and TRBJ2-1): KAGVTQTPRYLIKTRGQQVTLSCSPISGHRSVSWYQQTPGQGLQFLFEYFSETQRNKGNFPGRFSGRQFSNSRSEMNVSTLELGDSALYLCASSLEVTRRDEQFFGPGTRLTVL.

V usage is TRBV10-3 and J usage is TRBJ2-1; D might be TRBD2 (6 bases). This CDR3 contains 17 residues. Trimming shortened V by 8 bases and J by 0 bases, and 20 bases separated the two germline ends. The V gene's germline CDR1 is ENHRY and CDR2 SYGVKD. The CDR3 is CAISGGAYSSSYNEQFF. DNA for the CDR3: TGTGCCATCTCCGGGGGAGCCTACTCGAGCTCCTACAATGAGCAGTTCTTC.

The chain employs TRBV6-5 and TRBJ2-7, with 9 bases aligning to TRBD1. Unmatched junction bases numbered 9, after V lost 6 bases and J lost 3 bases. The germline V gene has CDR1 MNHEY and CDR2 SVGAGI. The CDR3 is 15 residues long. CDR3: CASSQGQGSRYEQYF. CDR3 sequence (DNA): TGTGCCAGCAGCCAGGGACAGGGCAGTCGCTACGAGCAGTACTTC.

The V call is TRBV27, the J call TRBJ1-3; the D is unclear. Trimming took 2 bases from V and 2 from J, leaving 10 bases between them. This CDR3 region has 15 residues. Germline V gives CDR1 MNHEY, CDR2 SMNVEV (reference sequence). The DNA for the CDR3 is TGTGCCAGCAGTTTAACCCCGGCAGCTGGAAACACCATATATTTT. This translates into CASSLTPAAGNTIYF.

The chain employs TRBV3-1 (or the pseudogene TRBV3-2) and TRBJ2-2, with a weak D call TRBD2 (6 bases). Deletions cut 4 bases from V and 3 bases from J, with 12 bases between. The CDR3 is 15 amino acids. Germline values: CDR1 LGHDT, CDR2 YNNKEL (reference sequence). CDR3 coding DNA: TGTGCCAGCAGCCCCCAGGGACTGTACACCGGGGAGCTGTTTTTT. Its protein product is CASSPQGLYTGELFF.

CDR3 in amino acids: CASRLRTSGAGELFF. The CDR3 coding sequence is TGTGCCAGCAGGCTTCGGACTAGCGGGGCCGGGGAGCTGTTTTTT. The J gene is TRBJ2-2, the V gene TRBV28, with 12 bases that match TRBD2. With V trimmed by 6 bases and J by 6 bases, 5 bases remained unmatched. The CDR3 is 15 residues long. CDR1 is MDHEN and CDR2 is SYDVKM in the germline V gene.

V gene TRBV30 combines with J gene TRBJ1-6; D perhaps matches TRBD1 (5 bases). Trimming removed 4 bases from V and 4 bases from J, with 11 bases in between. The germline V gene encodes CDR1 GTSNPN and CDR2 SVGIG (reference sequence). The CDR3 covers 14 residues. The CDR3 DNA is TGTGCCTGGATCGGGGCACCTTATAATTCACCCCTCCACTTT. Its translation: CAWIGAPYNSPLHF. The full variable domain, with the rest looked up from reference TRBV30 and TRBJ1-6, is SQTIHQWPATLVQPVGSPLSLECTVEGTSNPNLYWYRQAAGRGLQLLFYSVGIGQISSEVPQNLSASRPQDRQFILSSKKLLLSDSGFYLCAWIGAPYNSPLHFGNGTRLTVT.

This chain uses TRBV7-8 with TRBJ2-7, with D possibly matching TRBD2 (6 bases). Germline CDR1 is SGHVS and CDR2 is FQNEAQ. The CDR3 sequence is 14 residues long. The V and J ends lost 4 bases and 1 base respectively, with 11 bases between them. The CDR3 DNA reads TGTGCCAGCAGCTCGACTAGTCGGTCCTACGAGCAGTACTTC. Translation gives CASSSTSRSYEQYF.

This sequence joins TRBV5-1 and TRBJ2-5; D remains ambiguous. CDR1 SGHRS and CDR2 YFSETQ come from the germline V gene. The germline V and J ends were trimmed by 3 bases and 5 bases, with 11 bases remaining between them. The CDR3 length is 13 residues. This chain's CDR3 is CASSSSIWETQYF. The CDR3 nucleotides read TGCGCCAGCAGCTCTAGTATTTGGGAGACCCAGTACTTC.

This clone was observed a single time. V is TRBV2 and J is TRBJ2-1; D perhaps matches TRBD1 (6 bases). The germline CDR1 and CDR2 sequences are SNHLY and FYNNEI. The CDR3 length is 15 residues. Trimming took 7 bases from V and 0 from J, leaving 13 bases between them. CDR3 DNA: TGTGCCAGCACTCAGGTACAGGGCTCCTACAATGAGCAGTTCTTC. Residues: CASTQVQGSYNEQFF.

The genes are TRBV15 and TRBJ1-5; TRBD1 agrees at 7 bases. The CDR3 is 15 amino acids. The V and J ends lost 1 base and 4 bases, in that order; junction bases with no gene match: 4. CDR1 is LNHNV, CDR2 YYDKDF, per germline (reference sequence). In nucleotides, the CDR3 is TGTGCCACCAGCAGAGCCCAACAGGGGAATCAGCCCCAGCATTTT. Protein product: CATSRAQQGNQPQHF. The full variable domain, its missing parts supplied by reference TRBV15 and TRBJ1-5, is DAMVIQNPRYQVTQFGKPVTLSCSQTLNHNVMYWYQQKSSQAPKLLFHYYDKDFNNEADTPDNFQSRRPNTSFCFLDIRSPGLGDTAMYLCATSRAQQGNQPQHFGDGTRLSIL.

The chain employs TRBV5-6 and TRBJ2-7; the D gene could be TRBD1 or TRBD2 (5 bases each). The germline CDR1 and CDR2 sequences are SGHDT and YYEEEE. The CDR3 length is 16 residues. Trimming left V 0 bases short and J 0 bases short, with 13 bases between. The CDR3 reads CASSLVASGSSYEQYF. CDR3 coding DNA: TGTGCCAGCAGCTTGGTAGCTTCAGGGAGCTCCTACGAGCAGTACTTC.